Listed here are 19 T cell receptor beta chains from one sample, sequenced in a study of blood T cells in healthy people across ages. For the second PCR, which ran for 7 to 11 cycles, a sample-barcoded 5' primer and a J-beta primer mix were used. TCRdb reprocessed the 5' RACE reads with MiXCR, giving one entry per CDR3 protein. This sample yields 1,500,000 or so distinct CDR3 sequences, of which 59% are seen a single time; 6.5% to 8% belongs to the top ten. The sample taken for sequencing was blood. These receptors originate from a young man in good health.

The chain recombines TRBV18 with TRBJ2-1; the D call may be TRBD1 or TRBD2 (5 bases each). This CDR3 is 16 amino acids long. Germline CDR1 is KGHSH and CDR2 is LQKENI. Trimming shortened V by 6 bases and J by 10 bases, and 25 bases separated the two germline ends. The chain's CDR3 is CASSLGPRDGREEQFF. As DNA, the CDR3 is TGTGCCAGCTCCCTAGGGCCCCGGGACGGCAGAGAAGAGCAGTTCTTC.

The CDR3 spells CASGTALSTYEQYF. The CDR3 DNA sequence: TGCGCCAGCGGGACTGCGTTAAGTACCTACGAGCAGTACTTC. The rearrangement joins TRBV5-1 to TRBJ2-7; TRBD2 might be the D (6 bases). Trimming pared 7 bases from V and 2 bases from J, leaving 16 bases between. This CDR3 region has 14 residues. Germline V CDR1 and CDR2: SGHRS, YFSETQ.

A note on this clonotype: The missing conserved phenylalanine or tryptophan at the end of this CDR3 makes a read error likely. The genes are TRBV10-3 and TRBJ2-4, with D perhaps assigned TRBD1 or TRBD2 (5 bases each). V was clipped by 2 bases and J by 2 bases, with 19 bases between them. The CDR3 contains 18 residues. Germline V lookup: CDR1 ENHRY, CDR2 SYGVKD. The CDR3 sequence is CAISEGRGGPLTKNIQYL. The CDR3 DNA sequence: TGTGCCATCAGTGAGGGGCGTGGGGGACCTTTGACCAAAAACATTCAGTACTTA.

V gene TRBV7-9 combines with J gene TRBJ2-3, with TRBD2 identical over 9 bases. Per germline, CDR1 SEHNR and CDR2 FQNEAQ (reference sequence). Trimming removed 4 bases from V and 4 bases from J; junction bases left unmatched: 18. This CDR3 has 19 amino acids. The CDR3 sequence is CASSSLRVLAGLVADTQYF. CDR3 bases: TGTGCCAGCAGCTCCTTGAGGGTGCTAGCGGGATTAGTCGCAGATACGCAGTATTTT.

The chain links TRBV20-1 to TRBJ2-5, with 9 bases matching TRBD1. Germline V lookup: CDR1 DFQATT, CDR2 SNEGSKA (reference sequence). There are 15 residues in the CDR3. Germline trimming cut 3 bases from V and 4 bases from J; bases unmatched to any gene: 9. The CDR3 nucleotides are TGCAGTGCTAGGGACAGGGGCTGGAGTCGAGAGACCCAGTACTTC. Translation gives CSARDRGWSRETQYF.

In its sample, this clonotype was seen a few times. The chain is built from TRBV27 and TRBJ2-1; D perhaps matches TRBD2 (6 bases). The DNA end is more similar to TRBJ2-7, so the J call may be wrong. Germline lookup yields CDR1 MNHEY and CDR2 SMNVEV (reference sequence). This CDR3 is built from 17 residues. The CDR3 DNA sequence: TGTGCCAGCAGGGGGAGGCGGTCTGACCAAATCTACAATGAGCAGTACTTC. Protein product: CASRGRRSDQIYNEQYF.

The V call is TRBV12-5, the J call TRBJ2-2; D not resolved. CDR3 length equals 13 residues. V lost 2 bases, J lost 1 base, and 2 bases lay in between. CDR1 LGHNT and CDR2 FRNRAP come from the germline V gene. This CDR3 reads CASGLWNTGELFF. In nucleotides, the CDR3 is TGTGCTAGTGGTTTGTGGAACACCGGGGAGCTGTTTTTT.

The V gene is TRBV29-1, the J gene TRBJ2-3; 10 bases match TRBD1. Germline CDR1 and CDR2: SQVTM and ANQGSEA. The CDR3 length is 13 residues. The V segment lost 7 bases and the J segment 6 bases; nucleotides outside the gene matches: 7. The CDR3 protein is CSDSGQGWDTQYF. CDR3 coding DNA: TGCAGCGACTCGGGACAGGGGTGGGATACGCAGTATTTT.

This chain links TRBV15 with TRBJ2-2, with D possibly being TRBD2 (5 bases). The germline CDR1 and CDR2 sequences are LNHNV and YYDKDF (reference sequence). V shed 0 bases and J shed 1 base, with 9 bases lying between them. There are 16 residues in the CDR3. DNA for the CDR3: TGTGCCACCAGCAGAGATTGGCGGGTGAACACCGGGGAGCTGTTTTTT. This translates into CATSRDWRVNTGELFF.

The chain has TRBV6-1 and TRBJ2-5; D unclear. Gene TRBJ2-7 matches the end of the DNA better, so the J call may be wrong. CDR1 MNHNS and CDR2 SASEGT come from the germline V gene. The CDR3 totals 14 residues. CDR3 protein: CASSDLPDGYEQYF. CDR3 DNA sequence: TGTGCCAGCAGTGACCTGCCGGACGGCTACGAGCAGTACTTC.

The chain employs TRBV14 and TRBJ1-2; D remains ambiguous. V was trimmed by 1 base and J by 4 bases, leaving 13 bases between them. The CDR3 has 15 residues. Germline CDR1 and CDR2: SGHDN and FVKESK. The CDR3 loop is CASSQGVTASYGYTF. The DNA for the CDR3 is TGTGCCAGCAGCCAAGGGGTTACAGCCTCCTATGGCTACACCTTC.

This clonotype has just a few counts. The chain employs TRBV20-1 and TRBJ2-4; TRBD2 matches at 14 bases. The J call may be incorrect, as the DNA end agrees better with TRBJ2-7. From germline, CDR1 is DFQATT and CDR2 SNEGSKA (reference sequence). The CDR3 sequence is 16 residues long. The CDR3 coding sequence is TGCAGTGCTGGTCGGACTAGCGGGAGGAGAAGAAACGAGCAGTACTTC. Amino acids: CSAGRTSGRRRNEQYF.

This rearrangement joins TRBV12-3 or TRBV12-4 to TRBJ1-6; 9 bases are shared with TRBD1. The CDR3 has 16 amino acids. J lost 9 bases, V lost 7 bases, and 13 bases had no gene match. CDR3 DNA sequence: TGTGCCAGCACCTTCGGGGGAACAGGGGGCTTTTCACCCCTCCACTTT. Translating it yields CASTFGGTGGFSPLHF.

This clonotype was found a few times. The chain links TRBV25-1 to TRBJ1-2, with 7 nucleotides matching TRBD1. Germline CDR1 MGHDK, CDR2 SYGVNS. V shed 10 bases, J shed 3 bases, and the junction held 8 bases outside the gene matches. The CDR3 has 13 residues. The CDR3: CATMGQNDYGYTF. In nucleotides, the CDR3 is TGTGCCACCATGGGACAGAACGACTATGGCTACACCTTC.

The chain couples TRBV18 to TRBJ2-4; possibly TRBD1 for D (5 bases). The CDR3 covers 16 residues. The germline V gene has CDR1 KGHSH and CDR2 LQKENI. Trimming shortened V by 2 bases and J by 0 bases, and 11 bases separated the two germline ends. CDR3: CASSPLTVTAKNIQYF. As DNA, the CDR3 is TGTGCCAGCTCACCATTGACAGTGACAGCCAAAAACATTCAGTACTTC.

Remarks on this clonotype: One junction end disagrees with the germline gene, perhaps due to a read error. The rearrangement links TRBV7-2 to TRBJ2-5, with no clear D. The CDR3 is 11 amino acids. CDR1 is SGHTA, CDR2 FQGNSA, per germline. The CDR3, as DNA: TGTGCCAGCACCTTAGAACAGACCCAGTACTTC. Amino acid sequence: CASTLEQTQYF.

This chain's CDR3 is CASKGNTFYEQYF. The CDR3 region has the DNA TGTGCCAGCAAGGGTAACACATTTTACGAGCAGTACTTC. The chain joins TRBV27 to TRBJ2-7; D not resolved. The V gene's germline CDR1 is MNHEY and CDR2 SMNVEV (reference sequence). This CDR3 has 13 amino acids. The V end lost 7 bases, the J end lost 4 bases, and 14 bases lay between the germline ends.

The genes are TRBV7-6 and TRBJ2-5; 8 nucleotides agree with TRBD2. The CDR3 extends over 15 amino acids. CDR1 is SGHVS, CDR2 FNYEAQ, per germline. With V trimmed by 1 base and J by 11 bases, 12 bases remained unmatched. The CDR3 is CASSLEAGGNNEQYF. As DNA, the CDR3 is TGTGCCAGCAGCTTAGAGGCGGGAGGCAACAATGAGCAGTACTTC.

Only a few counts were recorded for this clonotype. The genes are TRBV5-6 and TRBJ2-1; 13 positions agree with TRBD2. The CDR3 loop spans 14 amino acids. Germline CDR1 reads SGHDT; CDR2 reads YYEEEE. V trimming: 0 bases; J trimming: 15 bases; junction bases outside the gene matches: 6. The CDR3 sequence: CASSLVTSGGAAFF. The CDR3 nucleotides read TGTGCCAGCAGCTTGGTTACTAGCGGGGGGGCTGCGTTCTTC.